This TCR beta chain was captured by sequencing in a study of blood T cell repertoires in COVID-19. The method was immunoSEQ multiplex PCR; TCRdb's version includes in-frame clones alone and lacks a portion of them. This table holds approximately 69,000 clones, around four fifths found once. CDR3 length: 13 residues. Germline V lookup: CDR1 KGHSH, CDR2 LQKENI. Trimming cost V 6 bases and J 1 base; bases outside gene matches: 2. The chain has TRBV18 and TRBJ1-1; TRBD1 agrees at 7 bases. The sequenced sample was peripheral blood. This clonotype was obtained from a woman aged 55-69 years with acute or convalescent COVID-19. The CDR3 loop reads CASSQGGNTEAFF. CDR3 coding DNA: TGTGCCAGCTCCCAGGGGGGGAACACTGAAGCTTTCTTT.